This T cell receptor beta chain was obtained from a study of somatic mutations in cytotoxic T cells in rheumatoid arthritis. As for the study in general: Certain T-cell populations stained with V beta antibodies were FACS-sorted to nearly 100% purity, and V beta1+ cells were TCRB-sequenced. Study-wide results and limits: Patients with a largest CD8+ clone exceeding 20% of CD8+ cells numbered 8 of 65.

Data came from immunoSEQ multiplex PCR; TCRdb stores just in-frame clones and leaves some out. This table holds 15,000 to 20,000 clones, around 77% found once. Magnetic beads with positive selection isolated CD4+ and CD8+ fractions, whose purity was verified by flow cytometry. Germline-derived CDR1 and CDR2 are MNHNS and SASEGT. The V segment lost 4 bases and the J segment 4 bases; nucleotides outside the gene matches: 5. The CDR3 has 14 amino acids. This clone is medium-sized (0.01 to 0.1%) within its sample. The antigen remains unidentified. The gene calls are TRBV6-1 and TRBJ2-3; 7 bases line up with TRBD1. The sequencing sample was made of CD8+ T cells sorted from blood. The clonotype was recovered from an adult with rheumatoid arthritis. CDR3 region: CASSVTGEPDTQYF. The DNA of the CDR3 is TGTGCCAGCAGTGTAACAGGGGAGCCAGATACGCAGTATTTT.